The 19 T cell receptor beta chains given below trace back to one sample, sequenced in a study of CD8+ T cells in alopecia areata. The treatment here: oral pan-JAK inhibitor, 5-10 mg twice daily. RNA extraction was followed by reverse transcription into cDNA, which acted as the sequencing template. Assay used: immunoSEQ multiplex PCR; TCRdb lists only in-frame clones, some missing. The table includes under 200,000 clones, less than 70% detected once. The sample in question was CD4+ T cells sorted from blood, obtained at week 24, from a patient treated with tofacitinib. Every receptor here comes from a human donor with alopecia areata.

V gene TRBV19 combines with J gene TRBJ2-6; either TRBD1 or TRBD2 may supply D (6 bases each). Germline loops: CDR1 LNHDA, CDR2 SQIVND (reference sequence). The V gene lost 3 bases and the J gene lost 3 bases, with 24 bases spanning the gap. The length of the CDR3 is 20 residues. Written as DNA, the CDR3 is TGTGCCAGTAGTATCCGTTTGCCCAAATTGGGGGGCGATGGGGCCAACGTCCTGACTTTC. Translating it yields CASSIRLPKLGGDGANVLTF.

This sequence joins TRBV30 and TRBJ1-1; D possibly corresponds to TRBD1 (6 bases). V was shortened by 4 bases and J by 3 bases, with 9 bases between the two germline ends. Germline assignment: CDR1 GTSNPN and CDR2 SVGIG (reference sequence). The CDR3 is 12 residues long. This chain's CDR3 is CAWTGDYTEAFF. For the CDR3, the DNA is TGTGCCTGGACAGGGGACTACACTGAAGCTTTCTTT.

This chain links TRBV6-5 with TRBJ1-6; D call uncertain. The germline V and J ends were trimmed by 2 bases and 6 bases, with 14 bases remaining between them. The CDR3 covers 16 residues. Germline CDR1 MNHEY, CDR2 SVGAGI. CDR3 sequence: CASSYGPPGVNSPLHF. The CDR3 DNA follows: TGTGCCAGCAGTTACGGGCCGCCAGGCGTTAATTCACCCCTCCACTTT.

The CDR3 DNA is TGTGCCTGGAGTGTAAATGTAAGGAAAAATCAGCCCCAGCATTTT. It specifies CAWSVNVRKNQPQHF. The genes are TRBV30 and TRBJ1-5; D gene uncertain. Per germline, CDR1 GTSNPN and CDR2 SVGIG (reference sequence). Between the trimmed V and J ends, which lost 0 bases and 4 bases, there was a span of 13 bases. This CDR3 has 15 residues.

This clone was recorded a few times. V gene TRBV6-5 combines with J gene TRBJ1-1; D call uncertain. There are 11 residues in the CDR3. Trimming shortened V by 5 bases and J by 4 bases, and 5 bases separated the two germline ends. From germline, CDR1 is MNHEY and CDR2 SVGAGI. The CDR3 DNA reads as TGTGCCAGCAGTCGGGGCACTGAAGCTTTCTTT. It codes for CASSRGTEAFF.

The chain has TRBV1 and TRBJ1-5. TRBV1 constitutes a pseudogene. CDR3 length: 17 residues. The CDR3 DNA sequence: TGCACCAGCAGCCAAGATGTCCCTACGTATAGCAATCAGCCCCAGCATTTT. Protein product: CTSSQDVPTYSNQPQHF.

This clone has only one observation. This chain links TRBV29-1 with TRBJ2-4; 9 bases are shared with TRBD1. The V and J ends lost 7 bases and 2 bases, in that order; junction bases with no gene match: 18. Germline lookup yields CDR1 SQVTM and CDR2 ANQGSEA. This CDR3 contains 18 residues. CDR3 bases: TGCAGCGCCCAACCCGGGACAGGGTCTCTTGGGACCAAAAACATTCAGTACTTC. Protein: CSAQPGTGSLGTKNIQYF.

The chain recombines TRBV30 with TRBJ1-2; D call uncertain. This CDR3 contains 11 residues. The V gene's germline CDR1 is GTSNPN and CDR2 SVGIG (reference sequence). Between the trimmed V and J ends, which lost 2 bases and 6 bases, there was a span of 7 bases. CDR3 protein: CAWSRSDGYTF. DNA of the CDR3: TGTGCCTGGAGTCGATCAGATGGCTACACCTTC.

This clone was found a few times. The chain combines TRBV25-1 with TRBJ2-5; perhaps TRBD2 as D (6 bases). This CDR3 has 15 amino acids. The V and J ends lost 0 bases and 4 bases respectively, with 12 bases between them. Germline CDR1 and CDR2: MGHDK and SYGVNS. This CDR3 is CASSEYLGGSETQYF. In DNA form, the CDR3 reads TGTGCCAGCAGTGAATACCTCGGGGGATCAGAGACCCAGTACTTC.

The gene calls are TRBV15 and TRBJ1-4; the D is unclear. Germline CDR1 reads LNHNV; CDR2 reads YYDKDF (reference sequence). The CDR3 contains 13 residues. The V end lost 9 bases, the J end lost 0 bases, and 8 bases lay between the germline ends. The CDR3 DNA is TGTGCCACGGCCCGTACAACTAATGAAAAACTGTTTTTT. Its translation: CATARTTNEKLFF.

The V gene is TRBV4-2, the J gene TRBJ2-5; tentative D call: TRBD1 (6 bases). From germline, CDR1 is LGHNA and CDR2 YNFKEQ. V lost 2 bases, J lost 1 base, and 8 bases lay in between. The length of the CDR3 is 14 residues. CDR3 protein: CASSQRGIQETQYF. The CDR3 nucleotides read TGTGCCAGCAGCCAAAGGGGGATCCAAGAGACCCAGTACTTC.

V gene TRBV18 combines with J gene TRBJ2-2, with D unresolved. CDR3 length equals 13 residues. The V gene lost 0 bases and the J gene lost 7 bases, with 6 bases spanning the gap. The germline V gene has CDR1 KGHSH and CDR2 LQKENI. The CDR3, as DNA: TGTGCCAGCTCACCACCTGTGGACGGGGAGCTGTTTTTT. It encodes CASSPPVDGELFF. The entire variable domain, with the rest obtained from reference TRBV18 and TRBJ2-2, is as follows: NAGVMQNPRHLVRRRGQEARLRCSPMKGHSHVYWYRQLPEEGLKFMVYLQKENIIDESGMPKERFSAEFPKEGPSILRIQQVVRGDSAAYFCASSPPVDGELFFGEGSRLTVL.

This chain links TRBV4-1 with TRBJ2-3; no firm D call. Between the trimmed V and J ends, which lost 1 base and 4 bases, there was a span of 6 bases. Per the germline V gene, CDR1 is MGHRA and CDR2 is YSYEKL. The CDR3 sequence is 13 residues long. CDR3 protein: CASSQVNSDTQYF. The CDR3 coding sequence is TGCGCCAGCAGCCAAGTTAATTCAGATACGCAGTATTTT.

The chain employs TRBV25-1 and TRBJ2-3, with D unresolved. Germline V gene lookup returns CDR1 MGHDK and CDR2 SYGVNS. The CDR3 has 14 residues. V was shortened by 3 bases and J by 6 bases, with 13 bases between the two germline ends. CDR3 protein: CASSDRTGRDTQYF. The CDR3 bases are TGTGCCAGCAGTGACCGGACCGGAAGGGATACGCAGTATTTT.

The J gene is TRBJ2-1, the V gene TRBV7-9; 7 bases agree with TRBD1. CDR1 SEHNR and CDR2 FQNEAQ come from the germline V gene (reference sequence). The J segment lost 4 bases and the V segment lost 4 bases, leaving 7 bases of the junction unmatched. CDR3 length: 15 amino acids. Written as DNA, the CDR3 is TGTGCCAGCAGCTCAACAGGGGAGAGGTACAATGAGCAGTTCTTC. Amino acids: CASSSTGERYNEQFF.

The CDR3 coding sequence is TGTGCCAGCTCCCCCAACAGGGGTACTGAAGCTTTCTTT. Its translation is CASSPNRGTEAFF. The chain recombines TRBV18 with TRBJ1-1; 7 bases are a match to TRBD1. V gave up 6 bases and J gave up 5 bases; unmatched junction bases: 6. Germline-derived CDR1 and CDR2 are KGHSH and LQKENI. CDR3 length: 13 residues.

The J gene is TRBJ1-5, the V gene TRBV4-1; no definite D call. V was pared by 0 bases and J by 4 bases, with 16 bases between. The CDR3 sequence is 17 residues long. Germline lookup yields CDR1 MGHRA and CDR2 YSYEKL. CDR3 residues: CASSQDSGPMPNQPQHF. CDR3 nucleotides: TGCGCCAGCAGCCAAGATTCCGGACCGATGCCAAATCAGCCCCAGCATTTT.

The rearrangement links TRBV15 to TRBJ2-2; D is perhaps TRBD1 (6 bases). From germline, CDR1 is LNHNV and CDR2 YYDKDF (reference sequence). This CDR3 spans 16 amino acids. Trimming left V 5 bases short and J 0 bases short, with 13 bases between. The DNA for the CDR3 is TGTGCCACCAGCTCCGGGACACCATCGAACACCGGGGAGCTGTTTTTT. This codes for CATSSGTPSNTGELFF.

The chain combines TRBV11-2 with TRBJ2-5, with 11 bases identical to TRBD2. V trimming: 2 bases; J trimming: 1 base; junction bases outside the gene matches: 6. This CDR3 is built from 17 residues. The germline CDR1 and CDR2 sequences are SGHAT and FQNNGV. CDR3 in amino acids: CASSLTPSGGPQETQYF. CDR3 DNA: TGTGCCAGCAGCTTAACCCCTAGCGGGGGGCCCCAAGAGACCCAGTACTTC.